The 9 T cell receptor beta chains in this list originate from one sample, sequenced in a study of blood T cells in healthy people across ages. The authors ran a second PCR of roughly 6 to 12 cycles using a sample-barcoded 5' primer and a J-beta primer mix. TCRdb analysed the 5' RACE reads with MiXCR anew, one entry per CDR3 protein. The table includes about 1,600,000 distinct CDR3 sequences, roughly 45% detected once. The specimen sequenced was blood. The receptors stem from a woman aged 18-30 years in good health.

The CDR3 bases are TGCGCCAGCAGCTGGATAACGATTGTGGGGACAGGGCGAGCCTCCTACGAGCAGTACTTC. Residues: CASSWITIVGTGRASYEQYF. The chain links TRBV5-1 to TRBJ2-7; 9 nucleotides line up with TRBD1. CDR3 length: 20 residues. J gave up 0 bases and V 3 bases, and 19 bases lay outside the gene matches. Germline lookup yields CDR1 SGHRS and CDR2 YFSETQ.

In its sample, this clonotype was seen once. Mismatch with germline at one junction end may stem from a read error. This chain links TRBV6-5 with TRBJ2-5; 8 bases are shared with TRBD2. The J call may be faulty, since TRBJ2-7 better matches the DNA end. The CDR3 is 14 residues long. CDR1 is MNHEY, CDR2 SVGAGI, per germline. The CDR3 DNA reads as TGTGTCAGCAGTTACGGGACTAGTATGTACGAGCAGTACTTC. This sequence encodes CVSSYGTSMYEQYF.

This rearrangement joins TRBV7-9 to TRBJ2-7; tentative D call: TRBD2 (5 bases). This CDR3 is 13 amino acids long. CDR1 is SEHNR, CDR2 FQNEAQ, per germline (reference sequence). Trimming left V 0 bases short and J 3 bases short, with 6 bases between. CDR3 nucleotides: TGTGCCAGCAGCTTAGCTGACTACTACGAGCAGTACTTC. This encodes CASSLADYYEQYF.

The sample holds many counts of this clonotype. The gene calls are TRBV4-1 and TRBJ2-3; D remains unclear. Germline CDR1 is MGHRA and CDR2 is YSYEKL. The V end was cut by 0 bases, the J end by 2 bases, with 6 bases between. The CDR3 has 14 residues. Here the CDR3 reads CASSQDGPTDTQYF. CDR3 in DNA: TGCGCCAGCAGCCAAGATGGACCCACAGATACGCAGTATTTT.

This chain connects TRBV29-1 to TRBJ1-5; TRBD1 agrees at 8 bases. The CDR3 extends over 15 amino acids. After removal of 7 bases from V and 4 bases from J, the junction contained 12 bases not matched to a gene. Germline CDR1 and CDR2: SQVTM and ANQGSEA. The CDR3 spells CSAAVQGASNQPQHF. CDR3 in DNA: TGCAGCGCGGCGGTTCAGGGGGCCTCTAATCAGCCCCAGCATTTT.

The J gene is TRBJ2-5, the V gene TRBV7-8; perhaps D is TRBD1 or TRBD2 (6 bases each). Looked up from germline, CDR1 is SGHVS and CDR2 is FQNEAQ. Trimming pared 5 bases from V and 5 bases from J, leaving 15 bases between. This CDR3 has 14 amino acids. The CDR3 loop is CASSQNGGAETQYF. The CDR3 DNA reads as TGTGCCAGCAGCCAAAACGGGGGCGCGGAGACCCAGTACTTC.

The V call is TRBV3-1, the J call TRBJ2-7; 8 bases are a match to TRBD2. Germline CDR1 LGHDT, CDR2 YNNKEL (reference sequence). V was pared by 4 bases and J by 4 bases, with 6 bases of the junction left unmatched. The length of the CDR3 is 14 residues. CDR3 nucleotide sequence: TGTGCCAGCAGCCCCGGGAGGGCCGAATACGAGCAGTACTTC. It encodes CASSPGRAEYEQYF.

This clonotype was seen a few times. The chain joins TRBV6-6 to TRBJ2-3, with 7 positions matching TRBD1. From germline, CDR1 is MNHNY and CDR2 SVGAGI (reference sequence). The CDR3 length is 14 residues. J was trimmed by 1 base and V by 6 bases; bases with no gene match: 4. CDR3 in DNA: TGTGCCAGCAGCCAAGGGACAGGCACAGATACGCAGTATTTT. Encoded protein: CASSQGTGTDTQYF.

This chain links TRBV4-1 with TRBJ2-3; possible D gene TRBD2, 7 bases. Per the germline V gene, CDR1 is MGHRA and CDR2 is YSYEKL. V shed 1 base and J shed 5 bases, with 16 bases lying between them. The CDR3 is 16 amino acids. This chain's CDR3 is CASSQARTRGKDTQYF. The CDR3 coding sequence is TGCGCCAGCAGCCAAGCCCGGACTAGGGGGAAAGATACGCAGTATTTT.